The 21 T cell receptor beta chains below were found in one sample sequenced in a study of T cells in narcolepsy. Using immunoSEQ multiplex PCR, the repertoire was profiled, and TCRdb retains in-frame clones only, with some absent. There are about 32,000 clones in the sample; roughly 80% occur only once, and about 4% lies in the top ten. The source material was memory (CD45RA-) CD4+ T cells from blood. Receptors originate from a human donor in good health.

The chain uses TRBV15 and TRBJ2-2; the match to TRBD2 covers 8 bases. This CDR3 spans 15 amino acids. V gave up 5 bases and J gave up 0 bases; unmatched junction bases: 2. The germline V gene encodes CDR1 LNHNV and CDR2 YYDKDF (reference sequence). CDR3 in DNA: TGTGCCACCAGCGCGACTAGCGCGAACACCGGGGAGCTGTTTTTT. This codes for CATSATSANTGELFF.

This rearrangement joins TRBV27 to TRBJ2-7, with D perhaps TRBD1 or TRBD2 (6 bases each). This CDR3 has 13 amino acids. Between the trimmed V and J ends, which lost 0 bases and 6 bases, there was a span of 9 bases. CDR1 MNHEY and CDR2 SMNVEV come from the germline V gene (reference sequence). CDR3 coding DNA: TGTGCCAGCAGTTTATCCGGGGGCCTCGAGCAGTACTTC. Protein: CASSLSGGLEQYF.

CDR3 DNA: TGTGCCAGCAGCTTGCAGCCACAGAACACTGAAGCTTTCTTT. Translation gives CASSLQPQNTEAFF. J is TRBJ1-1 and V is TRBV7-3; D gene ambiguous. The CDR3 sequence is 14 residues long. V was trimmed by 3 bases and J by 1 base, leaving 9 bases between them. In germline, CDR1 is SGHTA, CDR2 FQGTGA.

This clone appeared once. This CDR3 is CSARQTNTEAFF. CDR3 DNA sequence: TGCAGCGCGCGACAGACTAACACTGAAGCTTTCTTT. The rearrangement links TRBV29-1 to TRBJ1-1; tentatively, D is TRBD1 (5 bases). Trimming left V 7 bases short and J 2 bases short, with 11 bases between. Germline lookup yields CDR1 SQVTM and CDR2 ANQGSEA. The CDR3 is 12 amino acids.

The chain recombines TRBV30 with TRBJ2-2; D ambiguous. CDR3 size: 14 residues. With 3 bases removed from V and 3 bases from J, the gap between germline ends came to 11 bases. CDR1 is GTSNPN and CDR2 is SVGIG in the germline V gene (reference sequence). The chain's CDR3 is CAWRKTTYTGELFF. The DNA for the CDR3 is TGTGCCTGGAGAAAGACGACTTACACCGGGGAGCTGTTTTTT.

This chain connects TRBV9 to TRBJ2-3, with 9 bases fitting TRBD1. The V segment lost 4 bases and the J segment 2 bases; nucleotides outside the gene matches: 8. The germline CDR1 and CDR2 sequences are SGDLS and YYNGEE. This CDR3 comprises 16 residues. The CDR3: CASSIQDRGYTDTQYF. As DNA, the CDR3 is TGTGCCAGCAGCATACAGGACAGGGGATACACAGATACGCAGTATTTT.

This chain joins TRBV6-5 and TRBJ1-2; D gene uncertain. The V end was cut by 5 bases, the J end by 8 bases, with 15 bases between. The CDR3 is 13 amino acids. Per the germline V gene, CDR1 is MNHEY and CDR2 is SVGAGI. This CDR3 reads CASSETGFRGYTF. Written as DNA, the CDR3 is TGTGCCAGCAGTGAGACGGGCTTCAGAGGCTACACCTTC.

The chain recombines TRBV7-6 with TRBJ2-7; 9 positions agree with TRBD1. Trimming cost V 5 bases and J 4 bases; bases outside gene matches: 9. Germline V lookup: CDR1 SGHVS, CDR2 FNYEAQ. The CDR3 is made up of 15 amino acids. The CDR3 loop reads CASSKSGQGPYEQYF. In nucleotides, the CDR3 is TGTGCCAGCAGCAAATCGGGACAGGGACCTTACGAGCAGTACTTC.

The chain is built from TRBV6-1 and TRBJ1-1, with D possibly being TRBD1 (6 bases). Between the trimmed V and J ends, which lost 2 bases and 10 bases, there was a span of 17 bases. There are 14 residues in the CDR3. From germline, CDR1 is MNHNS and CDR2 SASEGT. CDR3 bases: TGTGCCAGCAGTGAAAGGGGGGCCTCCAGGGGAGCTTTCTTT. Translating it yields CASSERGASRGAFF.

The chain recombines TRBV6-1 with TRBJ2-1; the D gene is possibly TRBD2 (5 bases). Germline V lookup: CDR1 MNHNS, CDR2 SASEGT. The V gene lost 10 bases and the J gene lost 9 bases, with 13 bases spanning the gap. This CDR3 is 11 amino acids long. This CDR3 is CATLAVSEQFF. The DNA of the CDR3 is TGTGCCACCCTAGCAGTTTCTGAGCAGTTCTTC.

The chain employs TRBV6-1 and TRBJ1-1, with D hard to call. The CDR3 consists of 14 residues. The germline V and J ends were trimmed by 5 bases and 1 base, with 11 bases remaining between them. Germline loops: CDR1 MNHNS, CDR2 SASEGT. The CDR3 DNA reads TGTGCCAGCAGTTATCACTCAGGGAACACTGAAGCTTTCTTT. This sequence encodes CASSYHSGNTEAFF.

The CDR3 loop reads CASSQDRQVTQYF. The CDR3 bases are TGTGCCAGCAGCCAAGACCGACAGGTAACGCAGTATTTT. The V gene is TRBV4-2, the J gene TRBJ2-3, with D perhaps TRBD1 (6 bases). The CDR3 runs to 13 residues. V was shortened by 0 bases and J by 9 bases, with 10 bases between the two germline ends. Germline CDR1 is LGHNA and CDR2 is YNFKEQ.

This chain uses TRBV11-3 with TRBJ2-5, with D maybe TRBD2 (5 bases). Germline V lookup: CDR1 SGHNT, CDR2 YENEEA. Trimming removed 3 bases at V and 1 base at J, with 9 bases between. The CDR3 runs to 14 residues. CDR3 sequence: CASSFSDLQETQYF. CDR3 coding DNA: TGTGCCAGCAGCTTTAGCGACCTCCAAGAGACCCAGTACTTC. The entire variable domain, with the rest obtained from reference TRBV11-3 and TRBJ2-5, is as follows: EAGVVQSPRYKIIEKKQPVAFWCNPISGHNTLYWYLQNLGQGPELLIRYENEEAVDDSQLPKDRFSAERLKGVDSTLKIQPAELGDSAVYLCASSFSDLQETQYFGPGTRLLVL.

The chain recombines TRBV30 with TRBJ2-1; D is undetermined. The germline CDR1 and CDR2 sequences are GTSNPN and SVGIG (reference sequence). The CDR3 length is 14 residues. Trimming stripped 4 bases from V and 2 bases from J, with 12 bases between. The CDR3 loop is CAWTESNTYNEQFF. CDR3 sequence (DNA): TGTGCCTGGACCGAGTCAAACACCTACAATGAGCAGTTCTTC.

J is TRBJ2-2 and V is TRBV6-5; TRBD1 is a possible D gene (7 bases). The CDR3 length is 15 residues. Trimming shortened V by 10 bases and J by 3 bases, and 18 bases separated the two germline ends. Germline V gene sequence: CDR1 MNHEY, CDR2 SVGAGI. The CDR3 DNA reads TGTGCCACCCACCGGGGGACAGCTTACACCGGGGAGCTGTTTTTT. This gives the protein CATHRGTAYTGELFF.

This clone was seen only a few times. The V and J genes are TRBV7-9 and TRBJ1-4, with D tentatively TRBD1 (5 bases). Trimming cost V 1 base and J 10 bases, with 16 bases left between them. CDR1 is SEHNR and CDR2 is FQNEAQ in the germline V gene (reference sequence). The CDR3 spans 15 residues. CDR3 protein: CASSLVVGAIGKLFF. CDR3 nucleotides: TGTGCCAGCAGCTTAGTGGTAGGGGCGATCGGAAAACTGTTTTTT.

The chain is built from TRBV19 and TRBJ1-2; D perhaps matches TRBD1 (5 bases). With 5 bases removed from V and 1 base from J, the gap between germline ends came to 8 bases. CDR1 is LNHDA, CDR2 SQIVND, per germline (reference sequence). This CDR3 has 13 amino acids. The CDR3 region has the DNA TGTGCCAGTAGTGGGGGGGGTAACTATGGCTACACCTTC. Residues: CASSGGGNYGYTF.

Here the CDR3 reads CASSPESSSYNEQFF. The DNA for the CDR3 is TGTGCCAGCTCGCCTGAATCGAGCTCCTACAATGAGCAGTTCTTC. The chain recombines TRBV18 with TRBJ2-1; D uncertain. Per germline, CDR1 KGHSH and CDR2 LQKENI. The V end was cut by 6 bases, the J end by 0 bases, with 12 bases between. This CDR3 spans 15 amino acids.

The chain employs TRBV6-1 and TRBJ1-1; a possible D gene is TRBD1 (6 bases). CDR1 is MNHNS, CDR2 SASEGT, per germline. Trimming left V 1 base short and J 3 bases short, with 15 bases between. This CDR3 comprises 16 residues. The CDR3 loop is CASSEVGLGADTEAFF. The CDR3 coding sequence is TGTGCCAGCAGTGAAGTTGGTTTGGGGGCGGACACTGAAGCTTTCTTT.

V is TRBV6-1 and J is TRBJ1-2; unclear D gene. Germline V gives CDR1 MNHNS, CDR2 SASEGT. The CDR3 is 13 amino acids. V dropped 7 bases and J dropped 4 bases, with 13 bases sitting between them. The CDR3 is CASTLGVVYGYTF. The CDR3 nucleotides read TGTGCCAGCACTTTGGGAGTAGTCTATGGCTACACCTTC.

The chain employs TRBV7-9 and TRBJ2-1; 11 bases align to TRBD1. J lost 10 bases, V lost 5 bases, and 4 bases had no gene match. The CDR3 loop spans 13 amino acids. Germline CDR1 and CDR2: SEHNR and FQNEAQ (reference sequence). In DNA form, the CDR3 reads TGTGCCAGCAGCGGACAGGGGGCGGGGGAGCAGTTCTTC. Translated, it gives CASSGQGAGEQFF.